These T cell receptor beta chains were read from a single sample in a study of CD8 T cells in Susac syndrome. Each CDR3 protein gets one entry after TCRdb re-called the immunoSEQ multiplex PCR reads with MiXCR. The sample has 170,000 or so distinct CDR3 sequences; roughly 94% are singletons. Input material: CD4+ T cells from PBMCs. The source is a human donor with Susac syndrome. Both conserved end residues are trimmed from each CDR3. Fields, in order: CDR3 length, V gene, clone size, CDR3 protein. Clone size is not always given. Where it is, it says once, few, many or a class for expanded clones.

cdr3_length: 15; v_call: TRBV28; clone_size: NA; cdr3_aa: ASSLTRGQLMNTEAF
cdr3_length: 12; v_call: TRBV12-3/TRBV12-4; clone_size: NA; cdr3_aa: ASSPGIRRDTQY
cdr3_length: 13; v_call: TRBV19; clone_size: NA; cdr3_aa: ASSPRGSLGETQY
cdr3_length: 12; v_call: TRBV7-2; clone_size: NA; cdr3_aa: ASSLTTGSTEAF
cdr3_length: 12; v_call: TRBV28; clone_size: NA; cdr3_aa: ASQRDLGWDTQY
cdr3_length: 15; v_call: TRBV4-3; clone_size: NA; cdr3_aa: ASSQDQPGLALNEQF
cdr3_length: 11; v_call: TRBV11-2; clone_size: NA; cdr3_aa: ASSSGFSGELF
cdr3_length: 11; v_call: TRBV20-1; clone_size: NA; cdr3_aa: SARDTRLGEQY
cdr3_length: 10; v_call: TRBV29-1; clone_size: NA; cdr3_aa: SVEWGNYGYT
cdr3_length: 12; v_call: TRBV6-2/TRBV6-3; clone_size: NA; cdr3_aa: ASSFRLTLNEQF
cdr3_length: 11; v_call: TRBV27; clone_size: NA; cdr3_aa: ASRGRRYNEQF
cdr3_length: 12; v_call: TRBV7-9; clone_size: NA; cdr3_aa: ASSLVGHQETQY
cdr3_length: 11; v_call: TRBV9; clone_size: NA; cdr3_aa: ASSVREGTEAF
cdr3_length: 11; v_call: TRBV5-1; clone_size: NA; cdr3_aa: ASSRDRGNEQY
cdr3_length: 11; v_call: TRBV29-1; clone_size: NA; cdr3_aa: SVEPQGVYGYT
cdr3_length: 13; v_call: TRBV5-6; clone_size: few; cdr3_aa: ASSLGATGANVLT
cdr3_length: 12; v_call: TRBV29-1; clone_size: NA; cdr3_aa: SVGGRNFYNEQF
cdr3_length: 11; v_call: TRBV20-1; clone_size: once; cdr3_aa: SAQDYYQETQY
cdr3_length: 10; v_call: TRBV12-3/TRBV12-4; clone_size: NA; cdr3_aa: ASILLEGVAF
cdr3_length: 12; v_call: TRBV29-1; clone_size: once; cdr3_aa: SVEDLNLNTEAF
cdr3_length: 12; v_call: TRBV5-1; clone_size: NA; cdr3_aa: ASSEDRANYGYT
cdr3_length: 11; v_call: TRBV5-1; clone_size: NA; cdr3_aa: ASSLAGAPEAF
cdr3_length: 12; v_call: TRBV9; clone_size: NA; cdr3_aa: ASSEGRRNTEAF
cdr3_length: 13; v_call: TRBV2; clone_size: NA; cdr3_aa: ASRPTGESSYEQY
cdr3_length: 8; v_call: TRBV29-1; clone_size: NA; cdr3_aa: SVGEIEQF
cdr3_length: 13; v_call: TRBV20-1; clone_size: NA; cdr3_aa: SARDSNSGANVLT
cdr3_length: 11; v_call: TRBV7-9; clone_size: NA; cdr3_aa: ASSFEPSYGYT
cdr3_length: 10; v_call: TRBV30; clone_size: NA; cdr3_aa: AWSDRPGEQF
cdr3_length: 15; v_call: TRBV3-1; clone_size: NA; cdr3_aa: ASSQSWDRVSGNTIY
cdr3_length: 13; v_call: TRBV20-1; clone_size: NA; cdr3_aa: SARDPGQRVNEQY
cdr3_length: 13; v_call: TRBV30; clone_size: NA; cdr3_aa: AWSTGGNSNQPQH
cdr3_length: 15; v_call: TRBV12-3/TRBV12-4; clone_size: NA; cdr3_aa: ASSFRSRDRAAETQY
cdr3_length: 13; v_call: TRBV28; clone_size: NA; cdr3_aa: ASSLAGVNYNEQF
cdr3_length: 14; v_call: TRBV6-5; clone_size: NA; cdr3_aa: ASSYRWTGGNTEAF
cdr3_length: 13; v_call: TRBV5-4; clone_size: NA; cdr3_aa: ASSFEGRAGREQY
cdr3_length: 11; v_call: TRBV11-2; clone_size: NA; cdr3_aa: ASSSSPGGTQY
cdr3_length: 14; v_call: TRBV5-1; clone_size: NA; cdr3_aa: ASSLRVLAGVFEQF
cdr3_length: 16; v_call: TRBV4-2; clone_size: NA; cdr3_aa: ASSQRSGNEGGDYGYT
cdr3_length: 10; v_call: TRBV30; clone_size: once; cdr3_aa: AWLTGENGYT
cdr3_length: 12; v_call: TRBV7-9; clone_size: NA; cdr3_aa: ASSARTGDYEQY
cdr3_length: 13; v_call: TRBV28; clone_size: NA; cdr3_aa: ASSFLLAGGNEQF
cdr3_length: 14; v_call: TRBV6-5; clone_size: NA; cdr3_aa: ASSYSGTGGWYEQY
cdr3_length: 14; v_call: TRBV14; clone_size: NA; cdr3_aa: ASSHTEGAIYNEQF
cdr3_length: 13; v_call: TRBV30; clone_size: once; cdr3_aa: AWSFEQGFSYEQY
cdr3_length: 12; v_call: TRBV28; clone_size: NA; cdr3_aa: ASKSAGGAGELF
cdr3_length: 10; v_call: TRBV5-1; clone_size: NA; cdr3_aa: ASRARNNEQF
cdr3_length: 12; v_call: TRBV29-1; clone_size: NA; cdr3_aa: SVAGSTMNTEAF
cdr3_length: 13; v_call: TRBV19; clone_size: NA; cdr3_aa: ASSPKRTGVETQY
cdr3_length: 14; v_call: TRBV7-8; clone_size: NA; cdr3_aa: ASSELDRGVQETQY
cdr3_length: 10; v_call: TRBV14; clone_size: NA; cdr3_aa: ASSQFVDTQY